This T cell receptor (beta chain) was found in a study of T cell repertoires in ileal Crohn's disease. Study context: Every patient was operated on for stricturing (about 60%) or penetrating (about 40%) complications. Findings of the study overall: Endoscopic recurrence occurred in every patient whose clonality exceeded 26.8%. Mucosal expansions were suggested to be mainly CD8 T cells.

Details on this clone: The target antigen is unknown.

TCRB immunosequencing input was about 520 nanograms of biopsy DNA per sample. Profiled with immunoSEQ multiplex PCR; TCRdb holds only in-frame clones, not every one. Of approximately 13,000 clones in the sample, 60% to 85% were seen once. Germline assignment: CDR1 MNHNS and CDR2 SASEGT. V lost 0 bases, J lost 0 bases, and 8 bases lay in between. The CDR3 has 15 amino acids. The TCR originated in an adult with Crohn's disease. This chain uses TRBV6-1 with TRBJ1-1; D unresolved. The sample consisted of ileal tissue. The CDR3 DNA sequence: TGTGCCAGCAGTGAAGCGAAGCGGATGAACACTGAAGCTTTCTTT. This gives the protein CASSEAKRMNTEAFF.